Following are 2 T cell receptor beta chains from one sample sequenced in a study of blood T cells in healthy people across ages. Through a sample-barcoded 5' primer and a J-beta primer mix, a second PCR was run for 7 to 11 cycles. Each CDR3 protein is one row after TCRdb ran MiXCR on the 5' RACE reads. In the table there are over a million distinct CDR3 sequences, roughly 43% of which are singletons. The material sequenced was blood. The receptors come from a woman under 30 in good health.

This chain uses TRBV7-6 with TRBJ2-1; D perhaps matches TRBD2 (6 bases). Trimming stripped 4 bases from V and 0 bases from J, with 19 bases between. The CDR3 covers 18 residues. Germline V gene sequence: CDR1 SGHVS, CDR2 FNYEAQ. CDR3 bases: TGTGCCAGCAGCTCCCACGACGCCCCCGGGGGCTCCTACAATGAGCAGTTCTTC. Translating it yields CASSSHDAPGGSYNEQFF.

This clonotype was seen only a few times. The V call is TRBV12-3 or TRBV12-4, the J call TRBJ2-3; 11 bases line up with TRBD2. With V trimmed by 3 bases and J by 5 bases, 16 bases remained unmatched. The CDR3 is 19 amino acids. CDR3 nucleotide sequence: TGTGCCAGCAGTTTGGCCCTATCTAGCGGGGGGCAGCGCGGAGATACGCAGTATTTT. Translating gives CASSLALSSGGQRGDTQYF.